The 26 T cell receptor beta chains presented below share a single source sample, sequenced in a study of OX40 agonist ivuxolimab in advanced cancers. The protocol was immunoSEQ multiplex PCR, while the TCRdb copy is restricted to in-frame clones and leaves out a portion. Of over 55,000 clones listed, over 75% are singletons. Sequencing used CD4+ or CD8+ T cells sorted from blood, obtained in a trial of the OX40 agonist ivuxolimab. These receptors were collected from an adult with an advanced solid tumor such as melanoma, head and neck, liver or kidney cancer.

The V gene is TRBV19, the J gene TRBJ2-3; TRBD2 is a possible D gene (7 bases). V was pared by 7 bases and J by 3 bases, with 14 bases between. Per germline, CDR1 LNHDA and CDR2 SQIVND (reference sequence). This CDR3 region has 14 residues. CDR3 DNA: TGTGCCAGTACCGAACAGGGAGGGACAGATACGCAGTATTTT. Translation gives CASTEQGGTDTQYF. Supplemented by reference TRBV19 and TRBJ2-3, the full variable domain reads DGGITQSPKYLFRKEGQNVTLSCEQNLNHDAMYWYRQDPGQGLRLIYYSQIVNDFQKGDIAEGYSVSREKKESFPLTVTSAQKNPTAFYLCASTEQGGTDTQYFGPGTRLTVL.

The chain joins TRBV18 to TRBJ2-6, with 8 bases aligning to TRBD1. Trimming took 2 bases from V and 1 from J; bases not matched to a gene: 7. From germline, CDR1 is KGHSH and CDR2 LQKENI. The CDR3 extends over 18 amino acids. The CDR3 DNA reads TGTGCCAGCTCACCAAAGGCAGGGGGCGCGTCTGGGGCCAACGTCCTGACTTTC. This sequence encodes CASSPKAGGASGANVLTF. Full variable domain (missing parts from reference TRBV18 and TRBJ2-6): NAGVMQNPRHLVRRRGQEARLRCSPMKGHSHVYWYRQLPEEGLKFMVYLQKENIIDESGMPKERFSAEFPKEGPSILRIQQVVRGDSAAYFCASSPKAGGASGANVLTFGAGSRLTVL.

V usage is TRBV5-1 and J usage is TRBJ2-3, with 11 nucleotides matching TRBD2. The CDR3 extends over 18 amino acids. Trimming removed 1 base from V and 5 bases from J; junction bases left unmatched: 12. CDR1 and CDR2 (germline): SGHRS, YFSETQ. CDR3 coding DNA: TGCGCCAGCAGCTTGCGCTCTAGCGGGAGGTGGGGGAGAGATACGCAGTATTTT. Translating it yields CASSLRSSGRWGRDTQYF.

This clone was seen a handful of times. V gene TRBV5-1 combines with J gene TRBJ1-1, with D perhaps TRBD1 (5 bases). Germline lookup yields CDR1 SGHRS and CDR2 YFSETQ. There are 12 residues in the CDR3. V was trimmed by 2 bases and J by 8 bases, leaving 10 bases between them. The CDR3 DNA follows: TGCGCCAGCAGCTTAGAGGGGCCCGAAGCTTTCTTT. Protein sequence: CASSLEGPEAFF.

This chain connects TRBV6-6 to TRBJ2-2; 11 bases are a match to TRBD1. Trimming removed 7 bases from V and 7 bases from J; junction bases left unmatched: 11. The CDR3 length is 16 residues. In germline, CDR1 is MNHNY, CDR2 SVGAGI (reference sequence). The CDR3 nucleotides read TGTGCCAGCATCCCCCGAGGACAGGGGGCGGTCGGGGAGCTGTTTTTT. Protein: CASIPRGQGAVGELFF.

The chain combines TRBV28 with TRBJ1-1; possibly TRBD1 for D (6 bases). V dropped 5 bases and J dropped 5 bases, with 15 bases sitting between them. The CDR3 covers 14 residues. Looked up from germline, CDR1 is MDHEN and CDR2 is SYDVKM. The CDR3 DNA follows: TGTGCCAGCAGTCTCCGAGGGGGGAGGACTGAAGCTTTCTTT. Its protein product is CASSLRGGRTEAFF. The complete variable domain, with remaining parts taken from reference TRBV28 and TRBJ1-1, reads DVKVTQSSRYLVKRTGEKVFLECVQDMDHENMFWYRQDPGLGLRLIYFSYDVKMKEKGDIPEGYSVSREKKERFSLILESASTNQTSMYLCASSLRGGRTEAFFGQGTRLTVV.

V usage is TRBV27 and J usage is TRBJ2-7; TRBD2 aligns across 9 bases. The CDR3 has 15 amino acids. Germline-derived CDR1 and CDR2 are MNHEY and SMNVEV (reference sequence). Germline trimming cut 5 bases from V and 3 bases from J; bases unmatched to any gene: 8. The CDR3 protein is CASSLPSGTSYEQYF. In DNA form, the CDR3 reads TGTGCCAGCAGTCTCCCTAGCGGGACAAGCTACGAGCAGTACTTC.

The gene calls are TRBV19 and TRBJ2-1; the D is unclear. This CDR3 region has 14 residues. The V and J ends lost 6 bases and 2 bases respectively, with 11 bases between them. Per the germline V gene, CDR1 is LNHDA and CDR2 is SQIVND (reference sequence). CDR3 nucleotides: TGTGCCAGTAGCACATTCGGCGCCTACAATGAGCAGTTCTTC. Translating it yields CASSTFGAYNEQFF.

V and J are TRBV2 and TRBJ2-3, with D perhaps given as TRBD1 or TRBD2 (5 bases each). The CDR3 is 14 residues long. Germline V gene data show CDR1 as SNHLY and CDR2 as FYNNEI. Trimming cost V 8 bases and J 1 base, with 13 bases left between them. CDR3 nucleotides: TGTGCCAGCCATGAGAGGGGCGGCACAGATACGCAGTATTTT. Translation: CASHERGGTDTQYF. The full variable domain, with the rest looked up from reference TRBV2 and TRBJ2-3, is EPEVTQTPSHQVTQMGQEVILRCVPISNHLYFYWYRQILGQKVEFLVSFYNNEISEKSEIFDDQFSVERPDGSNFTLKIRSTKLEDSAMYFCASHERGGTDTQYFGPGTRLTVL.

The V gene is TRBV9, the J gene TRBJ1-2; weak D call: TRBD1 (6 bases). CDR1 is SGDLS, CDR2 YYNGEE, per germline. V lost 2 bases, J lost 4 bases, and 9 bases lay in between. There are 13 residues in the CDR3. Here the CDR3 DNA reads TGTGCCAGCAGCGTCGGGACAATCTATGGCTACACCTTC. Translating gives CASSVGTIYGYTF.

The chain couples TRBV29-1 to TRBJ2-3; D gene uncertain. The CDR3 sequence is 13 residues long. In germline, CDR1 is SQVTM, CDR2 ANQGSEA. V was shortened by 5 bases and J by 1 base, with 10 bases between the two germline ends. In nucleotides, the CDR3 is TGCAGCGTTCAATCCAGCGGCACAGATACGCAGTATTTT. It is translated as CSVQSSGTDTQYF.

The CDR3 is CASSPTHIYTGELFF. CDR3 sequence (DNA): TGTGCCAGCAGTCCTACACACATTTACACCGGGGAGCTGTTTTTT. This chain connects TRBV6-5 to TRBJ2-2; the D is unclear. The CDR3 is 15 amino acids. Between the trimmed V and J ends, which lost 5 bases and 3 bases, there was a span of 13 bases. The germline CDR1 and CDR2 sequences are MNHEY and SVGAGI.

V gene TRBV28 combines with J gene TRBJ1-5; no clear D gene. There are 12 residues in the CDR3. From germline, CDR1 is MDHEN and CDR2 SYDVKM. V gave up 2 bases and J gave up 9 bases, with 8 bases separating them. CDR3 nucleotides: TGTGCCAGCAGTTTACAGGAGGGGCCCCAGCATTTT. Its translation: CASSLQEGPQHF.

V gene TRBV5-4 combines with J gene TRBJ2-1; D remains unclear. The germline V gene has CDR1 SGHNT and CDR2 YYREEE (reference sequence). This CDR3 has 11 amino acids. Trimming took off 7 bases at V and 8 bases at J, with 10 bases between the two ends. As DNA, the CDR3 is TGTGCCAGCTCAAAGAGCGATGAGCAGTTCTTC. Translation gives CASSKSDEQFF.

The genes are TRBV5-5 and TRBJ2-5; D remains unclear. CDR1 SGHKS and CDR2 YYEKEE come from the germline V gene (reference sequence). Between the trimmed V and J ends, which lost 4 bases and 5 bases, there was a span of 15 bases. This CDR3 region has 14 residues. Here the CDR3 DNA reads TGTGCCAGCAGCCGGCTGAGAGACGGGGAGACCCAGTACTTC. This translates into CASSRLRDGETQYF.

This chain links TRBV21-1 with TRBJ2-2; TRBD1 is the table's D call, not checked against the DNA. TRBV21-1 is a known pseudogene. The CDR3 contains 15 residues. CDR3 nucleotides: TGTGCCAGCAGCAAAAATGGCACCACCACCGGGGAGCTGTTTTTT. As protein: CASSKNGTTTGELFF.

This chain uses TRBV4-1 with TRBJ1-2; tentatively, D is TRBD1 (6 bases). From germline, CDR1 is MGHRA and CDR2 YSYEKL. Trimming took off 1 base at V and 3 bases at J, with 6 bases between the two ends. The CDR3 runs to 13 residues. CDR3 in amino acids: CASSQGTDYGYTF. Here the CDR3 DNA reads TGCGCCAGCAGCCAAGGGACAGACTATGGCTACACCTTC.

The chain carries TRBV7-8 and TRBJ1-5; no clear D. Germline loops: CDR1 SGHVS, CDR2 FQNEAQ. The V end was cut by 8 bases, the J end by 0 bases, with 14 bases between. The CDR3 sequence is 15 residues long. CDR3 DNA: TGTGCCAGCGGAGCTTTCGGGTTTAGCAATCAGCCCCAGCATTTT. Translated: CASGAFGFSNQPQHF.

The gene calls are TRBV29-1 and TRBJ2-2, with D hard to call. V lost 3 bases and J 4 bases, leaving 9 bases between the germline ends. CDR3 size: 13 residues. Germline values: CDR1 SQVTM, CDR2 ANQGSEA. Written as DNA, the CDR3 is TGCAGCGTTGACGCGACGAGCACCGGGGAGCTGTTTTTT. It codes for CSVDATSTGELFF.

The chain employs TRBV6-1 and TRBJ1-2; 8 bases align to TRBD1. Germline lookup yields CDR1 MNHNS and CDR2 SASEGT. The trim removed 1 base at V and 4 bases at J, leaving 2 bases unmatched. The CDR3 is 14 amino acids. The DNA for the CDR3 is TGTGCCAGCAGTGAAGGGCAGGGGGCCTATGGCTACACCTTC. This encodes CASSEGQGAYGYTF.

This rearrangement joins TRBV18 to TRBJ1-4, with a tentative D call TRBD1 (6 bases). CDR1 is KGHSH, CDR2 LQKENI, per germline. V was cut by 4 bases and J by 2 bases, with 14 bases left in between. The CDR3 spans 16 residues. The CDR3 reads CASSQSLTGTNEKLFF. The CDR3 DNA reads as TGTGCCAGCTCACAGAGCCTTACAGGGACTAATGAAAAACTGTTTTTT.

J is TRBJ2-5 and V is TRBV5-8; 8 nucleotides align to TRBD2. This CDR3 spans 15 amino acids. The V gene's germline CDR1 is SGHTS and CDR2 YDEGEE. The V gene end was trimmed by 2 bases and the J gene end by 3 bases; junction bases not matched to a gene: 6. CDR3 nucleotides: TGTGCCAGCAGCTTCCAGCGGGGGCAAAAAGAGACCCAGTACTTC. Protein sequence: CASSFQRGQKETQYF.

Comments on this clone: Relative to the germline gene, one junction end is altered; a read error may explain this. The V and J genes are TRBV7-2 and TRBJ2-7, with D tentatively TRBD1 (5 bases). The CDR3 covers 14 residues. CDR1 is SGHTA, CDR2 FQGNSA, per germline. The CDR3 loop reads CASSLQGLSYGQYF. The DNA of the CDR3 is TGTGCCAGCAGCTTGCAGGGTTTATCCTACGGGCAGTACTTC.

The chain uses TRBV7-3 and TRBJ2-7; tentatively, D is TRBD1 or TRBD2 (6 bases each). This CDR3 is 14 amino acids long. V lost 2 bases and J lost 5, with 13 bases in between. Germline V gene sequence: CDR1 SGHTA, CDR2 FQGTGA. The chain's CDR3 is CASSLLGGVNEQYF. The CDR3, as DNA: TGTGCCAGCAGCTTACTGGGGGGCGTTAACGAGCAGTACTTC.

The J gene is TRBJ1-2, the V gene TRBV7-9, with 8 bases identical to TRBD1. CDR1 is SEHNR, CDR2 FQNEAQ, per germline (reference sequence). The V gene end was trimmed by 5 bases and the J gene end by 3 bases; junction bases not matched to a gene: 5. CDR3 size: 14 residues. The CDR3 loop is CASSTSTGDYGYTF. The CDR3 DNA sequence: TGTGCCAGCAGCACCTCGACAGGGGACTATGGCTACACCTTC.

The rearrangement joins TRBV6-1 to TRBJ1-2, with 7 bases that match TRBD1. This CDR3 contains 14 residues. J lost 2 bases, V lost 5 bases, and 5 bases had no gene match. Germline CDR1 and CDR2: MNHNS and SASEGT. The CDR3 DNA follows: TGTGCCAGCAGTTGGAGGGACAGCAACTATGGCTACACCTTC. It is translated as CASSWRDSNYGYTF.